This TCR beta chain was profiled in a study of blood T cell repertoires in COVID-19. The wider study: From T cells, B-cell-depleted T cells, or PBMCs came the material, which was cDNA or gDNA.

This clone showed up just once. Data came from immunoSEQ multiplex PCR; TCRdb stores just in-frame clones and leaves some out. The sample yields tens of thousands of clones, roughly three quarters seen once. There are 15 residues in the CDR3. V was pared by 3 bases and J by 4 bases, with 4 bases of the junction left unmatched. From germline, CDR1 is SNHLY and CDR2 FYNNEI. This sequence joins TRBV2 and TRBJ2-2; 8 bases match TRBD2. Sequencing used peripheral blood. This receptor was obtained from a human donor in a cohort sampled during active COVID-19. CDR3 sequence: CASSESSGLTGELFF. CDR3 nucleotide sequence: TGTGCCAGCAGTGAGTCTAGCGGGCTCACCGGGGAGCTGTTTTTT.